This T cell receptor (beta chain) was recorded in a study of brain T cells in children with intractable seizures. Overall study findings and caveats: Absence of clones before surgery may stem from lower sequencing depth.

Regarding this clone: As yet, its antigen is unknown.

Measured with immunoSEQ multiplex PCR; TCRdb has only the in-frame clones, and not every one. There are 300,000 to 400,000 clones in the sample; 93% occur only once, and roughly 5.8% lies in the top ten. The time point was: blood from clinic visit 5 months post-surgery; TSC patient then seizure free. At least one anti-epileptic drug was given before surgery. The CDR3 has 14 amino acids. Germline V gene lookup returns CDR1 SQVTM and CDR2 ANQGSEA. V lost 0 bases and J 1 base, leaving 9 bases between the germline ends. The sample here was peripheral blood, taken 4 to 5 months after surgery. The sequence derives from a boy under three years old with tuberous sclerosis and intractable seizures. The chain couples TRBV29-1 to TRBJ1-1; no clear D. CDR3 bases: TGCAGCGTTGAAGATCTGGCGGAGAACACTGAAGCTTTCTTT. This sequence encodes CSVEDLAENTEAFF. The full variable domain, in which reference TRBV29-1 and TRBJ1-1 provide the parts outside the CDR3, is SAVISQKPSRDICQRGTSLTIQCQVDSQVTMMFWYRQQPGQSLTLIATANQGSEATYESGFVIDKFPISRPNLTFSTLTVSNMSPEDSSIYLCSVEDLAENTEAFFGQGTRLTVV.